Presented here are 6 T cell receptor beta chains from one specimen sequenced in a study of shared clonotypes between healthy human individuals. The table came from immunoSEQ multiplex PCR; TCRdb's copy has only in-frame clones and leaves some out. The sample records approximately 1,500,000 clones, 98% being singletons. The sample comprised naive CD4+ T cells sorted from blood. The subset is: CD45RA+ positively selected. The receptors originated from a man younger than 40 in good health.

V usage is TRBV13 and J usage is TRBJ2-3; TRBD2 matches 8 bases. V lost 5 bases to trimming and J lost 0 bases; unmatched junction nucleotides: 7. The V gene's germline CDR1 is PRHDT and CDR2 FYEKMQ (reference sequence). This CDR3 has 16 amino acids. CDR3 coding DNA: TGTGCCAGCAGCCTAAGGGCTAGCGGGAGCACAGATACGCAGTATTTT. Translating it yields CASSLRASGSTDTQYF.

The chain is built from TRBV28 and TRBJ2-1, with 7 bases lining up with TRBD2. The length of the CDR3 is 15 residues. Germline values: CDR1 MDHEN, CDR2 SYDVKM. V was pared by 7 bases and J by 6 bases, with 12 bases of the junction left unmatched. The CDR3 nucleotides are TGTGCCAGCATCATGAGCGGGACTTTACGCAATGAGCAGTTCTTC. It is translated as CASIMSGTLRNEQFF.

This chain links TRBV7-6 with TRBJ2-7; 12 bases are a match to TRBD2. Trimming at V came to 5 bases and at J to 5 bases, leaving 7 bases not matched to a gene. The CDR3 extends over 15 amino acids. Germline CDR1 SGHVS, CDR2 FNYEAQ. CDR3 DNA: TGTGCCAGCAGCCAGACTAGCGGGAGATCCAACGAGCAGTACTTC. Translated: CASSQTSGRSNEQYF.

V gene TRBV11-2 combines with J gene TRBJ2-1; possible D gene TRBD2, 6 bases. This CDR3 comprises 19 residues. V dropped 1 base and J dropped 0 bases, with 19 bases sitting between them. Germline V CDR1 and CDR2: SGHAT, FQNNGV. This CDR3 reads CASSLGEWGSGSSYNEQFF. For the CDR3, the DNA is TGTGCCAGCAGCTTAGGGGAGTGGGGATCCGGGAGCTCCTACAATGAGCAGTTCTTC.

Of note for this clone: Additional DNA sequences in this sample encode the identical CDR3. This sequence joins TRBV28 and TRBJ1-5; D not certain. The germline V gene has CDR1 MDHEN and CDR2 SYDVKM. V lost 3 bases, J lost 1 base, and 4 bases lay in between. The CDR3 has 13 amino acids. CDR3 coding DNA: TGTGCCAGCAGTTTGCCCAGCAATCAGCCCCAGCATTTT. Amino acid sequence: CASSLPSNQPQHF.

The CDR3 DNA sequence: TGTGCCAGTAGTCGACAGGGGGCGGGCTACACCTTC. Encoded protein: CASSRQGAGYTF. The gene calls are TRBV19 and TRBJ1-2; 10 bases line up with TRBD1. V shed 5 bases, J shed 8 bases, and the junction held 2 bases outside the gene matches. Germline-derived CDR1 and CDR2 are LNHDA and SQIVND (reference sequence). This CDR3 has 12 amino acids.